This T cell receptor beta chain is from a study of CXCR3-negative and CXCR3-positive naive CD8 T cells. The study made its TRB cDNA libraries by 5' RACE, adding UMI labels. TCRdb processed the 5' RACE reads again and assigns one entry to each CDR3 protein, with no DNA. Found here are about 43,000 distinct CDR3 sequences; the top ten clones hold over 8.5%. The germline gives CDR1 LGHDT, CDR2 YNNKEL (reference sequence). The CDR3 length is 12 residues. The clonotype comes from a human donor in good health. Some clones in this sample may be carry-over from other donors' samples. The chain has TRBV3-1 and TRBJ1-1. Sequencing was performed on memory CD8+ T cells from blood. The CDR3 loop reads CASRLLNTEAFF.